These T cell receptor beta chains were read from a single sample in a study of beta chain features in type 1 diabetes. The method was immunoSEQ multiplex PCR; TCRdb's version includes in-frame clones alone and lacks a portion of them. The sample holds 430,000 or so clones, about an eighth seen once. Material: naive CD4+ T cells from blood. These receptors came from a woman under 30 in good health. The CDR3 runs from the conserved cysteine through the conserved F or W.

TRBJ1-1 | TRBV5-1 | CASSSGQGRNTEAFF
TRBJ2-5 | TRBV9 | CASSVERQGGVGTQYF
TRBJ2-3 | TRBV7-2 | CASSLVAGSTDTQYF
TRBJ1-1 | TRBV2 | CASLRDSNTEAFF
TRBJ2-1 | TRBV4-2 | CASSRLAGRAGGERFF
TRBJ2-3 | TRBV7-2 | CASSLVVMADTQYF
TRBJ1-1 | TRBV7-3 | CASSLTQGTEAFF
TRBJ2-7 | TRBV7-2 | CASSHPRSPYEQYF
TRBJ1-2 | TRBV27 | CASSPADRVHGYTF
TRBJ1-2 | TRBV7-2 | CASSLVPGYGYTF
TRBJ2-6 | TRBV28 | CASNPMGAGANVLTF
TRBJ2-3 | TRBV9 | CASSVATATDTQYF
TRBJ1-6 | TRBV19 | CASSIVGSSPLHF
TRBJ2-3 | TRBV9 | CASSEGLTTDTQYF
TRBJ2-1 | TRBV4-1 | CASSHNSGRSYNEQFF
TRBJ2-3 | TRBV19 | CASTGTDTQYF
TRBJ2-1 | TRBV28 | CASSFTFDRARNEQFF
TRBJ2-3 | TRBV5-1 | CASRGQSTDTQYF
TRBJ2-5 | TRBV14 | CASSQGRPQETQYF
TRBJ2-1 | TRBV27 | CASSRQGTSYNEQFF
TRBJ2-5 | TRBV7-8 | CGIGGRTRSQETQYF
TRBJ2-5 | TRBV7-9 | CASSLTGLRTETQYF
TRBJ2-2 | TRBV30 | CACLTGTTNTGELFF
TRBJ2-3 | TRBV7-8 | CASSLARTPGGMDTQYF
TRBJ2-1 | TRBV6-6 | CASSSGTSGHNEQFF
TRBJ2-1 | TRBV5-4 | CASSARDNNEQFF
TRBJ1-1 | TRBV12-5 | CASGLRNMNTEAFF
TRBJ2-4 | TRBV19 | CASSIDQSYTNIQYF
TRBJ2-5 | TRBV7-9 | CASSPRGETQYF
TRBJ1-2 | TRBV4-3 | CASTPSIVTGSLYGYTF
TRBJ1-2 | TRBV29-1 | CSVESRDRVATGYTF
TRBJ2-5 | TRBV25-1 | CASSELGAARGETQYF
TRBJ2-5 | TRBV7-9 | CASSLSRHHRQETQYF
TRBJ1-1 | TRBV15 | CATTAGTEAFF
TRBJ1-5 | TRBV7-9 | CASSLDRGTNQPQHF
TRBJ2-7 | TRBV12-5 | CASGLVPLGQGSYEQYF
TRBJ2-7 | TRBV30 | CAWSPHKLASKQYF
TRBJ2-1 | TRBV7-9 | CASSLTLLRDFSYNEQFF
TRBJ2-3 | TRBV5-4 | CASSPTSGGAEGDTQYF
TRBJ2-1 | TRBV21-1 | CASSKCRTNEQFF
TRBJ2-5 | TRBV30 | CACEGRGDRETQYF
TRBJ2-4 | TRBV4-1 | CASSLAGLNIQYF
TRBJ2-6 | TRBV7-9 | CASSLNRGPGANVLTF
TRBJ2-5 | TRBV4-1 | CASSQVKSTAQETQYF
TRBJ2-3 | TRBV7-3 | CASSPGWRTTDTQYF
TRBJ2-1 | TRBV7-2 | CASSLSSSFNEQFF
TRBJ2-7 | TRBV14 | CASSQTGTGAYEQYF
TRBJ1-1 | TRBV5-1 | CASSVDGYTEAFF
TRBJ1-2 | TRBV5-4 | CASSFGTGNYGYTF
TRBJ2-5 | TRBV20-1 | CSARRETQYF
TRBJ2-3 | TRBV27 | CASSTQQGSTDTQYF
TRBJ2-7 | TRBV28 | CASSTPGQGPYEQYF
TRBJ2-7 | TRBV30 | CAWRDNSYEQYF
TRBJ1-1 | TRBV7-9 | CASSPRRDRGAEAFF
TRBJ2-7 | TRBV7-2 | CASSLGRNEQYF
TRBJ2-2 | TRBV6-5 | CASRRQITNTGELFF
TRBJ1-2 | TRBV10-3 | CAISESFSQGYGYTF
TRBJ2-4 | TRBV9 | CASSVDARPGGIQYF
TRBJ2-1 | TRBV5-6 | CASSSLTGWVINYNEQFF